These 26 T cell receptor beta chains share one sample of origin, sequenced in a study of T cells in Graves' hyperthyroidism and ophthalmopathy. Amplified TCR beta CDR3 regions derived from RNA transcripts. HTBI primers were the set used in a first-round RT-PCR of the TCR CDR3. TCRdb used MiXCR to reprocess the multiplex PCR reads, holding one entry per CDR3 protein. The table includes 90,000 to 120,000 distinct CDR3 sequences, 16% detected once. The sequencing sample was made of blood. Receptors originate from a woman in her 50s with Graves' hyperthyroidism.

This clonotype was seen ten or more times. CDR3 nucleotides: TGTGCCATCAAAAGACAGGGGGCGGTCAACAATGAGCAGTTCTTC. Translation: CAIKRQGAVNNEQFF. The chain combines TRBV10-3 with TRBJ2-1; 10 bases agree with TRBD1. Germline V lookup: CDR1 ENHRY, CDR2 SYGVKD. The CDR3 is 15 amino acids. Trimming removed 7 bases from V and 5 bases from J; junction bases left unmatched: 8.

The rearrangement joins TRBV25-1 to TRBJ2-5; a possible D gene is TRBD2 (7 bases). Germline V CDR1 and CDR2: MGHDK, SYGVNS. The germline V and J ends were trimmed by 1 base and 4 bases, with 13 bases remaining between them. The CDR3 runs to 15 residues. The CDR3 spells CASSEWGGPSETQYF. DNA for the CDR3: TGTGCCAGCAGTGAATGGGGGGGCCCCTCAGAGACCCAGTACTTC.

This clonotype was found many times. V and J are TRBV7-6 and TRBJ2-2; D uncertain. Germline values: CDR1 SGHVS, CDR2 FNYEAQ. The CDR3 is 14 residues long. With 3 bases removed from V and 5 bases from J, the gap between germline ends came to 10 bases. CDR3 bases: TGTGCCAGCAGCTTTCCCCTAGGGACCGGGGAGCTGTTTTTT. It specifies CASSFPLGTGELFF.

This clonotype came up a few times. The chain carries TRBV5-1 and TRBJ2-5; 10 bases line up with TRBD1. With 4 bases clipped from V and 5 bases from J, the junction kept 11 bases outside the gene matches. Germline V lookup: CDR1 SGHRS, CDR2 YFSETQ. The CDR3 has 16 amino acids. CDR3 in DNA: TGCGCCAGCAGCCCCCTCGGACAGGGGGGGGGGGAGACCCAGTACTTC. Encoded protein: CASSPLGQGGGETQYF.

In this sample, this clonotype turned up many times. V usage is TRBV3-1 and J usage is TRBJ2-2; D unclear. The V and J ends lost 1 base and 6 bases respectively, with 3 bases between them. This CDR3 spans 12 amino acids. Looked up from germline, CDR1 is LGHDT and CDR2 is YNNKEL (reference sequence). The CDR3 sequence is CASSQVAGELFF. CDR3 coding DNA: TGTGCCAGCAGCCAAGTGGCCGGGGAGCTGTTTTTT.

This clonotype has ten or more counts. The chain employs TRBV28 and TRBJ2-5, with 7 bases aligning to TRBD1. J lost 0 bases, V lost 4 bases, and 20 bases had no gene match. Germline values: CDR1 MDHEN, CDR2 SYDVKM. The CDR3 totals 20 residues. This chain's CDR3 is CASSSNLITRDSVYQETQYF. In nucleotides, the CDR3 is TGTGCCAGCAGTTCCAATCTAATTACCCGGGACAGCGTTTACCAAGAGACCCAGTACTTC.

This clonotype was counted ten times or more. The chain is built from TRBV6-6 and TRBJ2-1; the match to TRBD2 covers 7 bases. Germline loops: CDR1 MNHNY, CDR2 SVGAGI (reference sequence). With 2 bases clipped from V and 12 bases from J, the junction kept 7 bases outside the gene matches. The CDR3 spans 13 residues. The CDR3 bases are TGTGCCAGCAGTTACCCGGAGCGGGATGGGCAGTTCTTC. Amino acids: CASSYPERDGQFF.

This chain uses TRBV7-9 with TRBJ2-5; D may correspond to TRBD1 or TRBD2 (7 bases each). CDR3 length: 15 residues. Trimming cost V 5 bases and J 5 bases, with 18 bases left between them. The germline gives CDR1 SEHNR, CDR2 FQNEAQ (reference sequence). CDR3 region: CASSVGQPGGETQYF. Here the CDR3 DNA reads TGTGCCAGCAGCGTGGGACAGCCGGGGGGTGAGACCCAGTACTTC.

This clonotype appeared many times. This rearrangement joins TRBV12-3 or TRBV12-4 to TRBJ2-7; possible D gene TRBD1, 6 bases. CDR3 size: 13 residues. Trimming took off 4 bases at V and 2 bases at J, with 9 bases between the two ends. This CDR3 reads CASSYRVAYEQYF. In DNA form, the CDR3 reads TGTGCCAGCAGTTACAGGGTTGCCTACGAGCAGTACTTC.

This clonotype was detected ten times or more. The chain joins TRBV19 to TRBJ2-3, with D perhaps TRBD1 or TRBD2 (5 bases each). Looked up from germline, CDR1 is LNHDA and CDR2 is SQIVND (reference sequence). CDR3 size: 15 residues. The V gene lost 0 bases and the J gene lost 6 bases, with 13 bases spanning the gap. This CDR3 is CASSIDGTGPDTQYF. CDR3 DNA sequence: TGTGCCAGTAGTATAGATGGAACGGGGCCTGATACGCAGTATTTT.

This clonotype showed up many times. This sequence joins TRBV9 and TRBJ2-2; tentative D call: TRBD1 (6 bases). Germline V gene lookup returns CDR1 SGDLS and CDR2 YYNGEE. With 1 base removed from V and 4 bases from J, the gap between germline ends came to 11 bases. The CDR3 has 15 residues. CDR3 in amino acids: CASSVLGQSTGELFF. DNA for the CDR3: TGTGCCAGCAGCGTACTCGGACAGTCCACCGGGGAGCTGTTTTTT. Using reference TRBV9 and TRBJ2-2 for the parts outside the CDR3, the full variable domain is DSGVTQTPKHLITATGQRVTLRCSPRSGDLSVYWYQQSLDQGLQFLIQYYNGEERAKGNILERFSAQQFPDLHSELNLSSLELGDSALYFCASSVLGQSTGELFFGEGSRLTVL.

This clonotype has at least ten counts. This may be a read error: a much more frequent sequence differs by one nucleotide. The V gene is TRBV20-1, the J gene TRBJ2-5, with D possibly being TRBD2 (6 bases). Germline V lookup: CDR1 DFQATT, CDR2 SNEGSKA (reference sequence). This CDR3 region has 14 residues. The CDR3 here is CSGRERLIQEAQYF. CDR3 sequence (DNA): TGCAGTGGACGGGAGCGGCTGATCCAAGAGGCCCAGTACTTC.

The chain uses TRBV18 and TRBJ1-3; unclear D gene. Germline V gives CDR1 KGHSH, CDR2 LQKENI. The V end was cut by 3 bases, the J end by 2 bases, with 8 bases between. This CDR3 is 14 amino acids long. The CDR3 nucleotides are TGTGCCAGCTCACCGGGTGCGGCTGGAAACACCATATATTTT. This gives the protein CASSPGAAGNTIYF. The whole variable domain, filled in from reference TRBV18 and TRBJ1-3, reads NAGVMQNPRHLVRRRGQEARLRCSPMKGHSHVYWYRQLPEEGLKFMVYLQKENIIDESGMPKERFSAEFPKEGPSILRIQQVVRGDSAAYFCASSPGAAGNTIYFGEGSWLTVV.

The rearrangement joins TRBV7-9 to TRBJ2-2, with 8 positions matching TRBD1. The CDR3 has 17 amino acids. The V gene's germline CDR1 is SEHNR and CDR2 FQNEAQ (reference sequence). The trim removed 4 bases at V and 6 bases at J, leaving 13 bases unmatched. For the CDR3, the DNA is TGTGCCAGCAGCTCCCTAGGCCGAGGGACAGGTCCCGGGGAGCTGTTTTTT. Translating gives CASSSLGRGTGPGELFF.

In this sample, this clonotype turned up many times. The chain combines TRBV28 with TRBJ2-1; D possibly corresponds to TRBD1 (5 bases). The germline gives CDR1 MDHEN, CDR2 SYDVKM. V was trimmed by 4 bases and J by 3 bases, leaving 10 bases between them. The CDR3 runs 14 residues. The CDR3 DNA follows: TGTGCCAGCAGTTACGACAGTTACTACAATGAGCAGTTCTTC. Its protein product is CASSYDSYYNEQFF.

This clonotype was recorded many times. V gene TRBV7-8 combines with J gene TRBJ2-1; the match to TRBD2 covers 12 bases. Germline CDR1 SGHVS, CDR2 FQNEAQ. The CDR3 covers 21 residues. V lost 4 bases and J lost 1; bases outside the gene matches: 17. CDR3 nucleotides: TGTGCCAGCAGCTCGAACCGACTAGCGGGAGCTCCTTCAGGTTCCTACAATGAGCAGTTCTTC. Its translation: CASSSNRLAGAPSGSYNEQFF.

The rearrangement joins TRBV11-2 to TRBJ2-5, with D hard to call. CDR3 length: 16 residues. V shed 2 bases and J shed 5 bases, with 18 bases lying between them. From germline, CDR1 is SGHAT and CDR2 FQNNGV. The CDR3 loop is CASSLFRALRTETQYF. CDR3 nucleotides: TGTGCCAGCAGCTTATTCCGGGCCCTAAGGACGGAGACCCAGTACTTC.

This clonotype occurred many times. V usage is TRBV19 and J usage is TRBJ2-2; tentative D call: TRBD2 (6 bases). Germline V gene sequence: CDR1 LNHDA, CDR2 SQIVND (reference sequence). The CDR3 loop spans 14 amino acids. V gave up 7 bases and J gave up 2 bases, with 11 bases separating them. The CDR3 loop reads CASIAGRNTGELFF. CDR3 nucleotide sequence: TGTGCCAGTATCGCGGGAAGAAACACCGGGGAGCTGTTTTTT.

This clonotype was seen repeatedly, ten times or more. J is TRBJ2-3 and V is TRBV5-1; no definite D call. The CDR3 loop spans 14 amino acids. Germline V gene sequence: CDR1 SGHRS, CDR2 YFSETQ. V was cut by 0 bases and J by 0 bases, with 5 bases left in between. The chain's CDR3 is CASSLALSTDTQYF. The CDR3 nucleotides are TGCGCCAGCAGCTTGGCCCTAAGCACAGATACGCAGTATTTT.

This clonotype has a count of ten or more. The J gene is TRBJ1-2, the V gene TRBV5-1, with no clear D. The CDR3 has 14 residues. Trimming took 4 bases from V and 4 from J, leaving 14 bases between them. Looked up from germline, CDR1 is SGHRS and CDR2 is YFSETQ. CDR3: CASSMEGGGYGYTF. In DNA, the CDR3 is TGCGCCAGCAGCATGGAGGGCGGCGGCTATGGCTACACCTTC.

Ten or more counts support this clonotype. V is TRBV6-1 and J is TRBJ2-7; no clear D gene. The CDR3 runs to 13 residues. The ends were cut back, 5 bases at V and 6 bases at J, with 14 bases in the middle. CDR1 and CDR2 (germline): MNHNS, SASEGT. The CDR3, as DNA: TGTGCCAGCAGTTCCCCACTCCTACCCGAGCAGTACTTC. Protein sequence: CASSSPLLPEQYF.

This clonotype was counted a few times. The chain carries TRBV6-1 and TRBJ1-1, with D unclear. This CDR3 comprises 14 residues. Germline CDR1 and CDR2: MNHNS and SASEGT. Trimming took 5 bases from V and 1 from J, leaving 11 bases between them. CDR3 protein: CASSKQGWNTEAFF. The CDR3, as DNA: TGTGCCAGCAGTAAGCAAGGCTGGAACACTGAAGCTTTCTTT.

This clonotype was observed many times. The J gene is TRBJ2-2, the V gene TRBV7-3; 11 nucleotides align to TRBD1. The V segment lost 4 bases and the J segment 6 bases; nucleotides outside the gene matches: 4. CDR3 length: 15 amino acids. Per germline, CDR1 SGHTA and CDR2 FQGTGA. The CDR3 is CASSSDRGQAGELFF. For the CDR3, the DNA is TGTGCCAGCAGCTCGGACAGGGGGCAGGCCGGGGAGCTGTTTTTT.

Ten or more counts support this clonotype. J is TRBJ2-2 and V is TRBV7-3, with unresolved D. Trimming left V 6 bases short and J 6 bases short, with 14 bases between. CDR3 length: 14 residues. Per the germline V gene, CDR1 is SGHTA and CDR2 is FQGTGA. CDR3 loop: CASRSESGAGELFF. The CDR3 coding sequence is TGTGCCAGCAGGTCCGAATCAGGCGCCGGGGAGCTGTTTTTT.

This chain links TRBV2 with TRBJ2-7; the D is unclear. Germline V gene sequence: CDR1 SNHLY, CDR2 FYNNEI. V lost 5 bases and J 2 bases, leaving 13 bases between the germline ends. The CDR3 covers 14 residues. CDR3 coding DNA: TGTGCCAGCAGTTGGGTTGGCCAACCCTACGAGCAGTACTTC. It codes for CASSWVGQPYEQYF. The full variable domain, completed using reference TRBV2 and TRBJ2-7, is EPEVTQTPSHQVTQMGQEVILRCVPISNHLYFYWYRQILGQKVEFLVSFYNNEISEKSEIFDDQFSVERPDGSNFTLKIRSTKLEDSAMYFCASSWVGQPYEQYFGPGTRLTVT.

In DNA, the CDR3 is TGTGCCAGCAGTGAAGTCAGGATCTCTGGAAACACCATATATTTT. Its translation is CASSEVRISGNTIYF. This chain joins TRBV6-1 and TRBJ1-3; D is uncertain. Germline assignment: CDR1 MNHNS and CDR2 SASEGT. CDR3 length: 15 residues. V gave up 1 base and J gave up 0 bases, with 7 bases separating them.